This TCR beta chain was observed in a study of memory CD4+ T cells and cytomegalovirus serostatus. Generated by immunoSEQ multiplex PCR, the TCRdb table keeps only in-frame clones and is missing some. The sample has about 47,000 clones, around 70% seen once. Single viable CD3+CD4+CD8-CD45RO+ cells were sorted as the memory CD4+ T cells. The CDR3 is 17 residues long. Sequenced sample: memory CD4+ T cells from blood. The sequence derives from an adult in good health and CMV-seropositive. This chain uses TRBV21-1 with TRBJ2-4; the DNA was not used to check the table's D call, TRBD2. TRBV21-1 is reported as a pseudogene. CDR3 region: CASGMSGEERAKNIQYF. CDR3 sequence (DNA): TGTGCCAGCGGGATGTCGGGGGAGGAACGAGCCAAAAACATTCAGTACTTC.